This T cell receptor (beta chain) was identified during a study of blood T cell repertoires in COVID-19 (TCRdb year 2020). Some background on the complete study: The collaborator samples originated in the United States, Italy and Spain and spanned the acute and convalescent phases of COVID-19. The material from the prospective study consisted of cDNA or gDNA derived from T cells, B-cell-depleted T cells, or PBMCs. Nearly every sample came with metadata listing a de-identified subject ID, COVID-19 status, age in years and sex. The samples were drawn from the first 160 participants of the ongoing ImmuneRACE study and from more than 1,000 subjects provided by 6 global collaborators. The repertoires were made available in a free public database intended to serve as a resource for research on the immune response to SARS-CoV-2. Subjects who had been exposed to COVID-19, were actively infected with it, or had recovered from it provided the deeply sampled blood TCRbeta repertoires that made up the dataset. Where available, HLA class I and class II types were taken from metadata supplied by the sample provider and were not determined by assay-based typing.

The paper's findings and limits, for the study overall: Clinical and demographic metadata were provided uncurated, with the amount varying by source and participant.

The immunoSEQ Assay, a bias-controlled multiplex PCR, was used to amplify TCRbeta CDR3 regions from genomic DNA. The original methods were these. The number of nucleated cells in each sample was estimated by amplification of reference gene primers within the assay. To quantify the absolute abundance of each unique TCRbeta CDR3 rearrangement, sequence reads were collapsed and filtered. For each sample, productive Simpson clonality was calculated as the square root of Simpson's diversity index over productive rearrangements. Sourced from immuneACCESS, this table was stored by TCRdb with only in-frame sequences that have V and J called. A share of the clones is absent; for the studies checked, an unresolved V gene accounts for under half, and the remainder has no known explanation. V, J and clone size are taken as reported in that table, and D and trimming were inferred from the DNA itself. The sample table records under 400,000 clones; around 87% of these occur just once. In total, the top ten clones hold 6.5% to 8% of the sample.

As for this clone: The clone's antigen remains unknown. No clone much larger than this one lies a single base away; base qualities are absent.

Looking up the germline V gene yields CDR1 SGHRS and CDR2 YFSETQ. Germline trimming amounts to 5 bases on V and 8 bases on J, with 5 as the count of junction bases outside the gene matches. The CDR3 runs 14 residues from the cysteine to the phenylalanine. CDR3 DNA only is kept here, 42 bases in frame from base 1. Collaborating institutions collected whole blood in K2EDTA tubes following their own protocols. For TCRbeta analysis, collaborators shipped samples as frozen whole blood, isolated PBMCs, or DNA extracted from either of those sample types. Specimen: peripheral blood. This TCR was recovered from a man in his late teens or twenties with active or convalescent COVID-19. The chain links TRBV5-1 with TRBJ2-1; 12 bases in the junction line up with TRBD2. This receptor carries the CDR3 CASRSLAGGYEQFF. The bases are TGCGCCAGCAGATCTCTAGCGGGGGGGTATGAGCAGTTCTTC.